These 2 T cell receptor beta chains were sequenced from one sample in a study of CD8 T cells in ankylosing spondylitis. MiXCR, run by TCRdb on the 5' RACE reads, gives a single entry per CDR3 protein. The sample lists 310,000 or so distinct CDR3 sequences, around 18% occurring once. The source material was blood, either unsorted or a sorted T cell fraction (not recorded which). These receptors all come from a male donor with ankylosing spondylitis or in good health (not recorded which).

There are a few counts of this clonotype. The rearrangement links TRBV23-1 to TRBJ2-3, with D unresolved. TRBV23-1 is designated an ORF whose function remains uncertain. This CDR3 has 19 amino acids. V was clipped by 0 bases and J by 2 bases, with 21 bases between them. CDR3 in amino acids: CASSQSRWISGQTTDTQYF. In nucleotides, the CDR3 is TGCGCCAGCAGTCAATCCCGCTGGATCTCCGGGCAGACCACAGATACGCAGTATTTT.

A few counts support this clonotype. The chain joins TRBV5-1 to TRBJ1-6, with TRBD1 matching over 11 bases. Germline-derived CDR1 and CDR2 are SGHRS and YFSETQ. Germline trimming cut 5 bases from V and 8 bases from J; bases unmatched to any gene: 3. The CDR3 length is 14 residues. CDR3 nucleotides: TGCGCCAGCAGGGGGACAGGGGGTGATTCACCCCTCCACTTT. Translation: CASRGTGGDSPLHF.